The 3 T cell receptor beta chains below come from one sample, sequenced in a study of ipilimumab plus nivolumab after autologous stem cell transplantation. Sequenced by immunoSEQ multiplex PCR; TCRdb stores in-frame clones only, minus some. The table includes roughly 11,000 clones, about 70% detected once. The starting material was PBMCs, obtained in a trial of ipilimumab plus nivolumab as post-transplant consolidation. Receptor source: a male donor with diffuse large B-cell lymphoma.

In its sample, this clone is medium-sized. This chain connects TRBV11-2 to TRBJ2-1; 10 nucleotides line up with TRBD2. Trimming took 1 base from V and 6 from J; bases not matched to a gene: 9. This CDR3 comprises 17 residues. In germline, CDR1 is SGHAT, CDR2 FQNNGV. In DNA form, the CDR3 reads TGTGCCAGCAGCTTAGGCACAGCGGGAGGGGCGGTCAATGAGCAGTTCTTC. It is translated as CASSLGTAGGAVNEQFF.

This chain uses TRBV7-2 with TRBJ1-5; possible D gene TRBD1, 5 bases. The CDR3 sequence is 15 residues long. Trimming took 1 base from V and 3 from J, leaving 10 bases between them. CDR1 and CDR2 from the germline V gene are SGHTA and FQGNSA. CDR3 sequence: CASSLVSQANQPQHF. The CDR3 bases are TGTGCCAGCAGCTTAGTCTCACAGGCCAATCAGCCCCAGCATTTT.

A word on this clone: The sample carries other DNA sequences with the same CDR3. The chain recombines TRBV19 with TRBJ1-1, with a tentative D call TRBD1 (5 bases). Looked up from germline, CDR1 is LNHDA and CDR2 is SQIVND (reference sequence). The V and J ends lost 7 bases and 6 bases respectively, with 21 bases between them. The CDR3 is 15 amino acids. The CDR3 DNA follows: TGTGCCAGTACCTCGGGGCGGGGGGGGTCGCCTGAAGCTTTCTTT. This translates into CASTSGRGGSPEAFF. The whole variable domain, filled in from reference TRBV19 and TRBJ1-1, reads DGGITQSPKYLFRKEGQNVTLSCEQNLNHDAMYWYRQDPGQGLRLIYYSQIVNDFQKGDIAEGYSVSREKKESFPLTVTSAQKNPTAFYLCASTSGRGGSPEAFFGQGTRLTVV.